Listed below are T cell receptor beta chains from one sample, sequenced in a study of cytomegalovirus exposure and HLA in healthy donors. Some clones are missing from TCRdb's copy, which holds only in-frame ones; the method was immunoSEQ multiplex PCR. The sample has 150,000 or so clones, approximately 72% seen once; the top ten hold under 2.5%. Sequencing was done on a sample of PBMCs. The receptors originated from a human donor in good health. The CDR3 runs from the conserved cysteine through the conserved F or W. A D gene is named only where the DNA matches it firmly. Rows give clone size only sometimes, using once, few, many, or a class for an expanded clone.

J gene,D gene,V gene,clone size,CDR3 length,CDR3 DNA,CDR3 protein
TRBJ1-1,.,TRBV5-6,once,16,TGTGCCAGCAGCTGGGGGGGTGGTAGGGCGGGTACTGAAGCTTTCTTT,CASSWGGGRAGTEAFF
TRBJ1-3,.,TRBV25-1,.,15,TGTGCCAGCAGTCATACAGAGTTGTCTGGAAACACCATATATTTT,CASSHTELSGNTIYF
TRBJ1-1,.,TRBV9,.,16,TGTGCCAGCAGCGTATGGGGGGAGGGGCGGAACACTGAAGCTTTCTTT,CASSVWGEGRNTEAFF
TRBJ1-1,.,TRBV16,.,20,TGTGCCAGCAGCCAATTCCATTTAGTTTTTGGGTCGGAGAGGAACACTGAAGCTTTCTTT,CASSQFHLVFGSERNTEAFF
TRBJ2-5,.,TRBV6-5,.,13,TGTGCCAGCAGTTACTCGAACGGGTGGGAGCAGTACTTC,CASSYSNGWEQYF
TRBJ1-5,.,TRBV6-1,.,15,TGTGCCAGCACCCATGGTGGGGTAGGACATCAACCCCAGCATTTT,CASTHGGVGHQPQHF
TRBJ1-2,.,TRBV7-8,few,15,TGTGCCAGCACCCTTAGAGAGACAGACCCCTTCGGCTACACCTTC,CASTLRETDPFGYTF
TRBJ1-6,.,TRBV6-6,.,13,TGTGCCAGCAGTGCGGGCCTGGGGTCACCCCTCCACTTT,CASSAGLGSPLHF
TRBJ1-6,.,TRBV9,.,14,TGTGCCAGCAGCGTAGGTCACAGCAATTCACCCCTCCACTTT,CASSVGHSNSPLHF
TRBJ2-3,TRBD2,TRBV4-1,.,15,TGCGCCAGCAGCCAGAAAGCGGGGGACACAGATACGCAGTATTTT,CASSQKAGDTDTQYF
TRBJ2-1,.,TRBV5-1,.,14,TGCGCCAGCAGTGACCGACAACCCTACAATGAGCAGTTCTTC,CASSDRQPYNEQFF
TRBJ1-5,TRBD1,TRBV2,.,13,TGTGCCAGCACCGGACAGGGTAATCAGCCCCAGCATTTT,CASTGQGNQPQHF
TRBJ1-2,.,TRBV29-1,.,9,TGCAGCGTTGAAGCGGGCTACACCTTC,CSVEAGYTF
TRBJ2-3,.,TRBV11-2,.,14,TGTGCCAGCAGCATTAGTAGTTTCACAGATACGCAGTATTTT,CASSISSFTDTQYF
TRBJ2-5,TRBD2,TRBV7-7,.,16,TGTGCTAACACTCCAAAGCGGGCGGGGGGACAAGAGACCCAGTACTTC,CANTPKRAGGQETQYF
TRBJ1-6,.,TRBV6-5,.,13,TGTGCCAGCAGTAGGGGTCCTGATTCACCCCTCCACTTT,CASSRGPDSPLHF
TRBJ1-1,.,TRBV30,few,11,TGTGCCTGGAGTGTACAAACTGAAGCTTTCTTT,CAWSVQTEAFF
TRBJ2-3,TRBD2,TRBV5-6,.,17,TGTGCCAGCAGCTTCATGGGTGGGAGGGTAGGGACAGATACGCAGTATTTT,CASSFMGGRVGTDTQYF
TRBJ1-2,TRBD1,TRBV19,.,15,TGTGCCAGTAACCAGCCGGGACAGGGGGCTTTTGGCTACACCTTC,CASNQPGQGAFGYTF
TRBJ1-1,.,TRBV5-1,.,14,TGCGCCAGCAGCTTAGGAGACCGGAACACTGAAGCTTTCTTT,CASSLGDRNTEAFF
TRBJ2-4,TRBD2,TRBV13,.,14,TGTGCCAGCAGGGGGTTCGAGAGCGGGGACATTCAGTACTTC,CASRGFESGDIQYF
TRBJ2-5,TRBD2,TRBV4-2,.,18,TGTGCCAGCAGCCAAGATGGGGAACTAGCGGGGATCCAAGAGACCCAGTACTTC,CASSQDGELAGIQETQYF
TRBJ2-7,TRBD1,TRBV7-8,.,12,TGTGCCAGCAGGGGGGACAGATACGAGCAGTACTTC,CASRGDRYEQYF
TRBJ2-5,.,TRBV19,.,13,TGTGCCAGTAGTGTCGGGAGTCAAGAGACCCAGTACTTC,CASSVGSQETQYF
TRBJ2-1,TRBD2,TRBV7-2,few,14,TGTGCCAGCAGCCCCACGGGGGGGCACAATGAGCAGTTCTTC,CASSPTGGHNEQFF
TRBJ2-3,TRBD2,TRBV7-2,.,17,TGTGCCAGCAGCTTAGCCTTTAGCGGGGAGATTGGAGATACGCAGTATTTT,CASSLAFSGEIGDTQYF
TRBJ2-4,TRBD1,TRBV27,.,13,TGTGCCAGCAGTTGGACAGGGTTGGACATTCAGTACTTC,CASSWTGLDIQYF
TRBJ2-3,.,TRBV9,medium-sized,15,TGTGCCAGCAGCGCAGGGGGCGGGAGTTCAGATACGCAGTATTTT,CASSAGGGSSDTQYF
TRBJ1-3,TRBD1,TRBV10-3,few,16,TGTGCCATCAGTGAACAACAGGGGTTCATCGGAAACACCATATATTTT,CAISEQQGFIGNTIYF
TRBJ2-2,TRBD2,TRBV9,.,15,TGTGCCAGCACCCCTAGCGGGTCGAACACCGGGGAGCTGTTTTTT,CASTPSGSNTGELFF
TRBJ2-3,.,TRBV20-1,.,11,TGCAGTGCTGGTCGGGGAGATACGCAGTATTTT,CSAGRGDTQYF
TRBJ1-6,.,TRBV2,.,13,TGTGCCAGCATCGGAGCACCCGCGGCGTCCCTCCACTTT,CASIGAPAASLHF
TRBJ2-1,.,TRBV4-3,once,16,TGCGCCAGCAGCCAAGATTGGCGGGGCTCCTACAATGAGCAGTTCTTC,CASSQDWRGSYNEQFF